Listed below are T cell receptor beta chains from one sample, sequenced in a study of T cells in Graves' hyperthyroidism and ophthalmopathy. TCRdb fed the multiplex PCR reads into MiXCR, producing one record per CDR3 protein. The sample yields 300,000 to 450,000 distinct CDR3 sequences, around 13% seen once. Material: blood. These receptor sequences come from a woman in her sixties with Graves' hyperthyroidism. Both conserved end residues are part of each CDR3. A D gene is named only where the DNA matches it firmly. Rows give clone size only sometimes, using once, few, many, or a class for an expanded clone.

CDR3 protein | CDR3 DNA | D gene | clone size | J gene | V gene
CASSQGSYQGTFEAFF | TGCGCCAGCAGCCAAGGATCTTATCAGGGGACATTTGAAGCTTTCTTT | NA | few | TRBJ1-1 | TRBV4-1
CASSPGRLAGSKSYNEQFF | TGTGCCAGCAGCCCAGGGAGACTAGCGGGTTCTAAATCCTACAATGAGCAGTTCTTC | TRBD2 | many | TRBJ2-1 | TRBV12-3/TRBV12-4
CASSYGLAGNTDTQYF | TGCGCCAGCAGCTACGGACTAGCGGGAAACACAGATACGCAGTATTTT | TRBD2 | many | TRBJ2-3 | TRBV5-1
CASRETGPFRTGELFF | TGTGCCAGCAGGGAGACAGGCCCCTTTCGGACCGGGGAGCTGTTTTTT | NA | many | TRBJ2-2 | TRBV6-1
CASSESPEQFF | TGTGCCAGCAGTGAATCCCCTGAGCAGTTCTTC | NA | many | TRBJ2-1 | TRBV2
CASSRSRGTSGLNTGELFF | TGCGCCAGCAGCCGGTCACGAGGGACTAGCGGGCTGAACACCGGGGAGCTGTTTTTT | TRBD2 | few | TRBJ2-2 | TRBV5-1
CASSPMILGQGSRNHWDTQYF | TGTGCCAGCAGTCCGATGATACTCGGACAGGGGTCAAGAAACCATTGGGATACGCAGTATTTT | TRBD1 | many | TRBJ2-3 | TRBV27
CAISPDLNTGELFF | TGTGCCATCAGTCCAGACCTGAACACCGGGGAGCTGTTTTTT | NA | many | TRBJ2-2 | TRBV10-3
CASSRGSGGANVLTF | TGCGCCAGCAGCCGGGGGTCAGGTGGGGCCAACGTCCTGACTTTC | NA | few | TRBJ2-6 | TRBV5-1
CSVEETSGTSYNEQFF | TGCAGCGTTGAGGAGACTAGCGGTACCTCCTACAATGAGCAGTTCTTC | TRBD2 | many | TRBJ2-1 | TRBV29-1
CASSQREVYTGELFF | TGTGCCAGCAGCCAGCGGGAGGTGTACACCGGGGAGCTGTTTTTT | TRBD2 | NA | TRBJ2-2 | TRBV11-3
CASRLQGAATEAFF | TGTGCCAGCAGGTTACAGGGGGCTGCCACTGAAGCTTTCTTT | TRBD1 | many | TRBJ1-1 | TRBV12-3/TRBV12-4
CASSLMAGYGYTF | TGTGCCAGCAGCTTAATGGCTGGCTATGGCTACACCTTC | NA | many | TRBJ1-2 | TRBV7-3
CATSDQGINRGYTF | TGTGCCACCAGTGATCAGGGAATAAACCGTGGCTACACCTTC | NA | many | TRBJ1-2 | TRBV24-1
CASSLGSVSSYEQYF | TGTGCCAGCAGCTTAGGCAGCGTCTCCTCCTACGAGCAGTACTTC | NA | many | TRBJ2-7 | TRBV11-2
CASSSRTGDHSGANVLTF | TGTGCCAGTAGTTCAAGGACAGGGGACCACTCTGGGGCCAACGTCCTGACTTTC | TRBD1 | few | TRBJ2-6 | TRBV19
CASSLSREAEQFF | TGTGCCAGCTCACTATCGAGGGAAGCTGAGCAGTTCTTC | NA | many | TRBJ2-1 | TRBV18
CAGRRGVGGETQYF | TGTGCCGGTCGAAGGGGAGTCGGAGGGGAGACCCAGTACTTC | NA | NA | TRBJ2-5 | TRBV7-8
CSAKIPGLASYEQFF | TGCAGTGCTAAAATTCCGGGACTAGCCTCTTATGAGCAGTTCTTC | TRBD2 | many | TRBJ2-1 | TRBV20-1
CASSLMDHEAFF | TGTGCCAGCAGCTTAATGGACCATGAAGCTTTCTTT | NA | NA | TRBJ1-1 | TRBV7-9
CASSYGHSSYNEQFF | TGTGCCAGCAGCTACGGACACAGCTCCTACAATGAGCAGTTCTTC | NA | many | TRBJ2-1 | TRBV11-2
CASSAASNTEAFF | TGTGCCAGCAGCGCTGCGTCGAACACTGAAGCTTTCTTT | NA | many | TRBJ1-1 | TRBV2
CASSFRTSTSTDTQYF | TGTGCCAGCAGCTTTCGGACTAGTACTAGCACAGATACGCAGTATTTT | TRBD2 | many | TRBJ2-3 | TRBV13
CASSPGQLTYEQYF | TGTGCCAGCAGCCCCGGACAACTGACCTACGAGCAGTACTTC | NA | once | TRBJ2-7 | TRBV5-6